The rows below give T cell receptor beta chains drawn from one sample of a study of blood T cell repertoires in COVID-19. Repertoires were generated with immunoSEQ multiplex PCR, while TCRdb's copy carries only in-frame clones and drops some. The sample includes 90,000 to 100,000 clones, around 80% seen only once; the top ten take 20% to 30%. What was sequenced was peripheral blood. The receptors derive from a man between 60 and 75 years old with acute or convalescent COVID-19. The CDR3 runs from the conserved cysteine through the conserved F or W. The D gene is left open where the match is weak. Some rows mark clone size as missing; the rest say once, few, many or name a class of expanded clone.

V	J	D	size	length	CDR3	DNA
TRBV6-5	TRBJ1-6	NA	NA	13	CASNRQENSPLHF	TGTGCCAGCAACCGACAGGAGAATTCACCCCTCCACTTT
TRBV5-1	TRBJ1-3	NA	NA	15	CASSLGDIYGNTIYF	TGCGCCAGCAGCTTGGGGGACATATATGGAAACACCATATATTTT
TRBV7-2	TRBJ2-3	TRBD2	few	19	CASSLSRGAGRRSTDTQYF	TGTGCCAGCAGCCTTTCCCGGGGAGCGGGGCGTCGTAGCACAGATACGCAGTATTTT
TRBV18	TRBJ1-2	NA	NA	14	CASSPPVILGGYTF	TGTGCCAGCTCACCTCCAGTTATACTAGGGGGCTACACCTTC
TRBV6-6	TRBJ1-4	NA	NA	15	CASSSGQLTNEKLFF	TGTGCCAGCAGCTCTGGACAGCTTACTAATGAAAAACTGTTTTTT
TRBV7-9	TRBJ1-1	NA	NA	13	CASSFRDGTEAFF	TGTGCCAGCAGCTTTCGGGATGGTACTGAAGCTTTCTTT
TRBV2	TRBJ2-1	NA	NA	13	CASSELGYNEQFF	TGTGCCAGCAGCGAACTAGGATACAATGAGCAGTTCTTC
TRBV28	TRBJ2-6	NA	NA	15	CASSFNSPGANVLTF	TGTGCCAGCAGTTTCAACAGTCCTGGGGCCAACGTCCTGACTTTC
TRBV12-3/TRBV12-4	TRBJ2-7	NA	NA	11	CASSPGYEQYF	TGTGCCAGCAGCCCGGGCTACGAGCAGTACTTC
TRBV11-2	TRBJ2-7	NA	NA	14	CASSSGTSSYEQYF	TGTGCCAGCAGCTCCGGGACTTCTAGTTACGAGCAGTACTTC
TRBV19	TRBJ1-5	NA	NA	17	CASSALGEGYSNQPQHF	TGTGCCAGTAGCGCGTTGGGAGAAGGGTATAGCAATCAGCCCCAGCATTTT
TRBV19	TRBJ2-1	TRBD2	NA	16	CASSPRELAGGHEQFF	TGTGCCAGTAGCCCGAGGGAGCTAGCGGGGGGCCATGAGCAGTTCTTC
TRBV11-2	TRBJ2-1	TRBD2	NA	17	CASSSRGLAGSYNEQFF	TGTGCCAGCAGCTCCCGAGGACTAGCGGGTTCCTACAATGAGCAGTTCTTC
TRBV5-1	TRBJ1-3	NA	NA	14	CASSLDRAGNTIYF	TGCGCCAGCAGCTTGGACAGGGCTGGAAACACCATATATTTT
TRBV7-8	TRBJ1-1	TRBD1	NA	14	CASSLGQMNTEAFF	TGTGCCAGCAGTCTGGGACAGATGAACACTGAAGCTTTCTTT
TRBV7-6	TRBJ2-6	NA	NA	16	CASRGRGRSGANVLTF	TGTGCCAGCCGTGGCAGGGGACGCTCTGGGGCCAACGTCCTGACTTTC
TRBV11-2	TRBJ2-1	NA	NA	14	CASSVTRTGNEQFF	TGTGCCAGCAGCGTAACCCGGACTGGGAATGAGCAGTTCTTC
TRBV19	TRBJ1-2	TRBD1	NA	13	CASSWGQGDGYTF	TGTGCCAGTAGTTGGGGACAGGGGGATGGCTACACCTTC
TRBV7-2	TRBJ2-2	NA	NA	16	CASSSRQTRGTGELFF	TGTGCCAGCAGCTCTAGACAGACCCGAGGCACCGGGGAGCTGTTTTTT
TRBV5-4	TRBJ2-3	TRBD2	few	16	CASSSGGGAGTDTQYF	TGTGCCAGCAGCTCCGGGGGAGGGGCTGGCACAGATACGCAGTATTTT
TRBV9	TRBJ2-5	NA	NA	15	CASSPLGGYEETQYF	TGTGCCAGCAGCCCACTTGGCGGTTACGAAGAGACCCAGTACTTC
TRBV9	TRBJ1-1	TRBD1	NA	15	CASSGTGGRSAEAFF	TGTGCCAGCAGCGGTACAGGGGGACGTAGCGCTGAAGCTTTCTTT
TRBV5-5	TRBJ1-6	NA	NA	16	CASRPPGEPNNSPLHF	TGTGCCAGCAGACCACCCGGGGAACCAAATAATTCACCCCTCCACTTT
TRBV5-1	TRBJ2-7	NA	NA	15	CASSLGQSTGYEQYF	TGCGCCAGCAGCTTGGGACAGTCTACAGGGTACGAGCAGTACTTC
TRBV28	TRBJ2-5	TRBD1	once	15	CASRYPGQGNQAQYF	TGTGCCAGCAGATATCCGGGACAGGGGAATCAAGCCCAGTACTTC
TRBV30	TRBJ1-5	NA	NA	15	CAWSVNLALDQPQHF	TGTGCCTGGAGTGTAAATCTAGCGCTCGATCAGCCCCAGCATTTT
TRBV10-1	TRBJ2-7	TRBD1	NA	16	CASSEEDRVLFWEQYF	TGCGCCAGCAGTGAGGAGGACAGGGTCCTTTTTTGGGAGCAGTACTTC
TRBV4-1	TRBJ2-3	TRBD1	NA	15	CASRQGQGASDTQYF	TGCGCCAGCAGACAGGGACAGGGGGCGTCAGATACGCAGTATTTT